This TCR beta chain is from a study of Graves' ophthalmopathy and Graves' hyperthyroidism. Study-level information: Untreated patients at initial diagnosis provided peripheral blood.

The TCR beta CDR3 regions underwent amplification from RNA transcripts. First-round RT-PCR used HTBI primers; second-round multiplex PCR followed. TCRdb redid the calling of the multiplex PCR reads with MiXCR, one entry per CDR3 protein. The sample has roughly 230,000 distinct CDR3 sequences; 20% to 25% are singletons. A duration under 3 months, NOSPECS ≥4, CAS ≥3 and moderate-to-severe activity characterized the donors with ophthalmopathy. Sampling about 10 ml of fresh peripheral blood provided the PBMCs. Findings of the study overall: Most expanded clonotypes in thyroid above 0.001 frequency also showed up in blood.

This clonotype has ten or more counts. Its specificity is not known. Sequencing input: peripheral blood. The clonotype originates from a woman aged 45-65 years with Graves' ophthalmopathy.

CDR3 nucleotides: TGTGCCAGTAGTTCCCGACCGGGCGAGCAGTACTTC. Translated: CASSSRPGEQYF. The chain recombines TRBV19 with TRBJ2-7, with D hard to call. V dropped 5 bases and J dropped 6 bases, with 11 bases sitting between them. Germline V lookup: CDR1 LNHDA, CDR2 SQIVND (reference sequence). CDR3 length: 12 residues.